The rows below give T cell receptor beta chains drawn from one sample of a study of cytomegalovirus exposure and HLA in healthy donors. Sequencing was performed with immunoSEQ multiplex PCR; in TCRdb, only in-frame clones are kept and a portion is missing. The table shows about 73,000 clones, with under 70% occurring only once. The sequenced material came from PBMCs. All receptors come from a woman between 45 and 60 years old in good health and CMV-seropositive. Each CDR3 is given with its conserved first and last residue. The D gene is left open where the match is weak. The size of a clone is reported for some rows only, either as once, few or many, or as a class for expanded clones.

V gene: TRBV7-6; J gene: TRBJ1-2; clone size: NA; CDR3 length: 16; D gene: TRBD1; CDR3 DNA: TGTGCCAGCAGCCGCATTATCTTGACAGGGGGCTATGGCTACACCTTC; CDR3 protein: CASSRIILTGGYGYTF
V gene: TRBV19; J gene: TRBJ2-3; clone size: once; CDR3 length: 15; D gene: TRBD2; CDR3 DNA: TGTGCCAGTAGACCTATAGCGGGGAGCACAGATACGCAGTATTTT; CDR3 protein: CASRPIAGSTDTQYF
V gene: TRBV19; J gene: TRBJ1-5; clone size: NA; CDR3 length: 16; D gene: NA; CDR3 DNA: TGTGCCAGTAGTATAAGTTTGGGCCAGAACAATCAGCCCCAGCATTTT; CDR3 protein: CASSISLGQNNQPQHF
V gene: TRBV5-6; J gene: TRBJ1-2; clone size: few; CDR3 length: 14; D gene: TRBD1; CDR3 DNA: TGTGCCAGCAGAACTGGGACAGCAGCTAGGGGCTACACCTTC; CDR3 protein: CASRTGTAARGYTF
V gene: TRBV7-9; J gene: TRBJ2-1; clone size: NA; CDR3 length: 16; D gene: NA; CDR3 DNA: TGTGCCAGCAGCCGTAACAGGGGGGGATCCTACAATGAGCAGTTCTTC; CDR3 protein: CASSRNRGGSYNEQFF
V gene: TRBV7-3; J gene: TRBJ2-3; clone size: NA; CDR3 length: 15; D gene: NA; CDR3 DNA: TGTGCCAGCAGTTCAAGCTGGGAGGGCACAGATACGCAGTATTTT; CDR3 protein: CASSSSWEGTDTQYF
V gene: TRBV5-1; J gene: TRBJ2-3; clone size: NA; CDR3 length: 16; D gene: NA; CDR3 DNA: TGCGCCAGCAGCATTAATCCGGGGAGAAGTTGGGATACGCAGTATTTT; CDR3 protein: CASSINPGRSWDTQYF
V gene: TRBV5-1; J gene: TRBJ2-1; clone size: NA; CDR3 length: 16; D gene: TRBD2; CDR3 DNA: TGCGCCAGCAGCCGCACCGGGACTAGCTCCTACAATGAGCAGTTCTTC; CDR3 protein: CASSRTGTSSYNEQFF
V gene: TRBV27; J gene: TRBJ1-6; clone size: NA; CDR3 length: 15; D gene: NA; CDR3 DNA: TGTGCCAGCAGTTTAAGCGGGACAATAGGATCACCCCTCCACTTT; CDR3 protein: CASSLSGTIGSPLHF
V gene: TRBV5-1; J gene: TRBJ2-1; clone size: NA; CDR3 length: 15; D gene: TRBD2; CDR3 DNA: TGCGCCAGCCAAACTAGCGGGGGAGCTTACAATGAGCAGTTCTTC; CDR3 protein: CASQTSGGAYNEQFF
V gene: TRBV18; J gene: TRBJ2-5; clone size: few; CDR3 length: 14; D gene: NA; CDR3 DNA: TGTGCCAGCTCACAGGGGCTCGGCCAAGAGACCCAGTACTTC; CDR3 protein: CASSQGLGQETQYF
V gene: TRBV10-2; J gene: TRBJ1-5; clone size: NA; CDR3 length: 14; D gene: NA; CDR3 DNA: TGCGCCAGCAGTGTAGGGGATAGCAATCAGCCCCAGCATTTT; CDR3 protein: CASSVGDSNQPQHF
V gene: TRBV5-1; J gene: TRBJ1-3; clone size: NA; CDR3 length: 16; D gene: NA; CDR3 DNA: TGCGCCAGCAGCTTGTCACCTACAGGGTTGGGAAACACCATATATTTT; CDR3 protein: CASSLSPTGLGNTIYF
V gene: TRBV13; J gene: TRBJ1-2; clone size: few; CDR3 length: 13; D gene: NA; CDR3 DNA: TGTGCCAGCAGCTTAGAGGGGGGGAGTGGCTACACCTTC; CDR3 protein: CASSLEGGSGYTF
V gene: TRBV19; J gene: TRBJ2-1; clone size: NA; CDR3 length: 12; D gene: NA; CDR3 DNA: TGTGCCAGTAGTATCGGAGGCAGAGAGCAGTTCTTC; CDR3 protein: CASSIGGREQFF
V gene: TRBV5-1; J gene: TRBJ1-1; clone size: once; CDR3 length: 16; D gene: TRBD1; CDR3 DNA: TGCGCCAGCAGCTGGGACAGTCTAAACCTGAACACTGAAGCTTTCTTT; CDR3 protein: CASSWDSLNLNTEAFF
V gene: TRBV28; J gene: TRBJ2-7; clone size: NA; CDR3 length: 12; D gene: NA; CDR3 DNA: TGTGCCAGCAGTTTATTAGCGCGCGAGCAGTACTTC; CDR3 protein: CASSLLAREQYF
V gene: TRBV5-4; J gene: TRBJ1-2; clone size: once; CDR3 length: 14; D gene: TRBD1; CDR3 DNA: TGTGCCAGCAGCTTTCTGGTACAGGGGGCTAGCTACACCTTC; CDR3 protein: CASSFLVQGASYTF
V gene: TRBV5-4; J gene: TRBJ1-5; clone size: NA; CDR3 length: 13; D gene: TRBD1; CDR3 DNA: TGTGCCAGCAGCAGGGACAGAAATCAGCCCCAGCATTTT; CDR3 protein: CASSRDRNQPQHF
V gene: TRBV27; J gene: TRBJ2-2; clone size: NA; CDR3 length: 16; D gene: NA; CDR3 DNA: TGTGCCAGCAGGGGGTACCGGACAGCCATGACCGGGGAGCTGTTTTTT; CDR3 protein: CASRGYRTAMTGELFF
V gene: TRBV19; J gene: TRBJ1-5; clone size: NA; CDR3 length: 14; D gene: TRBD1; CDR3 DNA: TGTGCCAGTAGAGGGGGACAGCGGATTCAGCCCCAGCATTTT; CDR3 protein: CASRGGQRIQPQHF
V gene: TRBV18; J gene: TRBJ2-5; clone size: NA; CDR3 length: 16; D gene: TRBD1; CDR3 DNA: TGTGCCAGCTCACCTAGACAGGGAGAGGGTCAAGAGACCCAGTACTTC; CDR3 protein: CASSPRQGEGQETQYF
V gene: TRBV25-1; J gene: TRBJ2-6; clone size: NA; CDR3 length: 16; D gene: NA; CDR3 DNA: TGTGCCAGCAGTGAAGGCAGGGCCTCTGGGGCCAACGTCCTGACTTTC; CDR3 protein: CASSEGRASGANVLTF
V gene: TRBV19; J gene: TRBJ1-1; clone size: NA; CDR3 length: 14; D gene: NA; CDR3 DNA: TGTGCCAGTAGTATAGCGGGGGGAGACACTGAAGCTTTCTTT; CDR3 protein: CASSIAGGDTEAFF
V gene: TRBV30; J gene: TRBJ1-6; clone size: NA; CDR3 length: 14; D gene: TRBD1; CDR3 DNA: TGTGCCTGGAGTGAGGGGACAGGGGACTCACCCCTCCACTTT; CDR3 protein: CAWSEGTGDSPLHF
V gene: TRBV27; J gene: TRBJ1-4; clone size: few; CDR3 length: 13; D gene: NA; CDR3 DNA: TGTGCCAGCAAGAACAGGCTTAATGAAAAACTGTTTTTT; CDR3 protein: CASKNRLNEKLFF
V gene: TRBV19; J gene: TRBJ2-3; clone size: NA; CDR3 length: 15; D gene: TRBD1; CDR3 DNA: TGTGCCAGCGGGCGACAGGGGGCAGCTCATGATACGCAGTATTTT; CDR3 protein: CASGRQGAAHDTQYF
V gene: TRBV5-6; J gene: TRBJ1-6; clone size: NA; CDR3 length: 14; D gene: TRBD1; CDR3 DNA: TGTGCCAGCATCAACAGGGGTATAGATTCACCCCTCCACTTT; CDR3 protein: CASINRGIDSPLHF
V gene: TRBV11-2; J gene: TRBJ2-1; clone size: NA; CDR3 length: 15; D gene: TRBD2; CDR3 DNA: TGTGCCAGCAGCTTAATCGGGGGGTCCTACAATGAGCAGTTCTTC; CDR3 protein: CASSLIGGSYNEQFF
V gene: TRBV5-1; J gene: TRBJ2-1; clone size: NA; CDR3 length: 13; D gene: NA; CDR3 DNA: TGCGCCAGCAGCTTGCCAGGGGTCAATGAGCAGTTCTTC; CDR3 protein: CASSLPGVNEQFF
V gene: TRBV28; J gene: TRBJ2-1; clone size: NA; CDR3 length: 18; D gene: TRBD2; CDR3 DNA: TGTGCCAGCAGTTTATACGAGGGACTAGCGGCCTACTACAATGAGCAGTTCTTC; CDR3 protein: CASSLYEGLAAYYNEQFF
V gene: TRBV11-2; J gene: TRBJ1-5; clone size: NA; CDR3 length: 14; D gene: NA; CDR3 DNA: TGTGCCAGCAGCTTATTCCCAGTCAATCAGCCCCAGCATTTT; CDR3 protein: CASSLFPVNQPQHF
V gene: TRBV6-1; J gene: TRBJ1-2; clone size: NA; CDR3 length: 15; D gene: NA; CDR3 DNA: TGTGCCAGCAGCCCCTGGGGGGGATCCTCCTATGGCTACACCTTC; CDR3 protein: CASSPWGGSSYGYTF
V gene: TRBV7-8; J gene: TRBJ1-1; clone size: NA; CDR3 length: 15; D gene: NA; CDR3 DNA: TGTGCCAGCAGCTTAAGCAACAGTTTGAACACTGAAGCTTTCTTT; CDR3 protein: CASSLSNSLNTEAFF
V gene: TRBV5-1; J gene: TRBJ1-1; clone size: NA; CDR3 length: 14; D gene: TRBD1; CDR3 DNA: TGCGCCAGCAGCTTGGACCAGTTGACAGGGCGAGCTTTCTTT; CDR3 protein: CASSLDQLTGRAFF
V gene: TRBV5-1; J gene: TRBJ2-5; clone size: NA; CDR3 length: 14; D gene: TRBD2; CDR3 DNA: TGCGCCAGCAGCAGCCCTAGCGGGGGGGAGACCCAGTACTTC; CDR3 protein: CASSSPSGGETQYF
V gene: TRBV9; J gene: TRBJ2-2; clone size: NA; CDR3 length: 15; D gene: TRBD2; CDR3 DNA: TGTGCCAGCAGCCCCGGACTAGCTCGGTCCGGGGAGCTGTTTTTT; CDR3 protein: CASSPGLARSGELFF
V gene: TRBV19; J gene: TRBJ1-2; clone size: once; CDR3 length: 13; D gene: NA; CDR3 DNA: TGTGCCAGTAGGGCAGGGAAGATCTATGGCTACACCTTC; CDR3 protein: CASRAGKIYGYTF
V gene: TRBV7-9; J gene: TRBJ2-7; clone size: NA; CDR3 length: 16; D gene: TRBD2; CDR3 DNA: TGTTCCAGCAGCTTAGAACCAGCGGGGCATTCCTACGAGCAGTACTTC; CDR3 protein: CSSSLEPAGHSYEQYF
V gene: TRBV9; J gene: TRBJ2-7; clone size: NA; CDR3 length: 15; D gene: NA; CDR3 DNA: TGTGCCAGCAGCGCCTTGACCCAGGAGGGGAGCGAGCAGTACTTC; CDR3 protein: CASSALTQEGSEQYF
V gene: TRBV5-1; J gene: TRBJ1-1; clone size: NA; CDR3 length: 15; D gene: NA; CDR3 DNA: TGCGCCAGCAGCTTGAAAGCAGGGGATCCCACTGAAGCTTTCTTT; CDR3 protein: CASSLKAGDPTEAFF
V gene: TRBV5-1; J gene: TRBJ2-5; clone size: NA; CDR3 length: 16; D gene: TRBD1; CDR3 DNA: TGCGCCAGCAGCTTCACAGGGGGCGTAGGGCAAGAGACCCAGTACTTC; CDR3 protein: CASSFTGGVGQETQYF
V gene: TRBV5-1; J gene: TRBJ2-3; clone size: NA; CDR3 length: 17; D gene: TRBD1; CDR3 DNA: TGCGCCAGCAGCTTAGGGGCCGGGACAGCTTACACAGATACGCAGTATTTT; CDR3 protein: CASSLGAGTAYTDTQYF
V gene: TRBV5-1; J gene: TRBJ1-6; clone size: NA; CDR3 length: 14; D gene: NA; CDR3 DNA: TGCGCCAGCGCGGGGGTTCGGGGGGCGACACCCCTCCACTTT; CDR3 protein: CASAGVRGATPLHF
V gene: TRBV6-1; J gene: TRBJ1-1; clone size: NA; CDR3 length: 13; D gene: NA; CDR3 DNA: TGTGCCAGCAGTGAAGCACAGAACACTGAAGCTTTCTTT; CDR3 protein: CASSEAQNTEAFF
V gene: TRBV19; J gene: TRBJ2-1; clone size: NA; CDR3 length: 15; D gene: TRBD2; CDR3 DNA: TGTGCCAGTAGTATTAGGGCTAGCGGGGGGCCTGAGCAGTTCTTC; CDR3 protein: CASSIRASGGPEQFF
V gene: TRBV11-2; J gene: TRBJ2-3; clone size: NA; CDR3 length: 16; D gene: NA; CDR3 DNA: TGTGCCAGCAGGGCCCGGAGGCAACCCAGCACAGATACGCAGTATTTT; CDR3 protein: CASRARRQPSTDTQYF
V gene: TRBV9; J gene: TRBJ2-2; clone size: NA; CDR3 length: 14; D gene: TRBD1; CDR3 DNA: TGTGCCAGCAGCGGCCAGGGGGCCGACGGGGAGCTGTTTTTT; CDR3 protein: CASSGQGADGELFF
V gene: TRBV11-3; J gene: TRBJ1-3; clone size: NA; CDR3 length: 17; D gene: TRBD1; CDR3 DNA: TGTGCCAGCAGCCAAGGACAGGGGGGATTCTCTGGAAACACCATATATTTT; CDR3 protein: CASSQGQGGFSGNTIYF
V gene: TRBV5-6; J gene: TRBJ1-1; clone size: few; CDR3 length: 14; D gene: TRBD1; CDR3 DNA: TGTGCCAGCAGCATAGGGCCGACAGGGGCCAAAGCTTTCTTT; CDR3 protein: CASSIGPTGAKAFF
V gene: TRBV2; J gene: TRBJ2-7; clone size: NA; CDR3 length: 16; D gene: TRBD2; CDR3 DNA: TGTGCCAGCCAGAGCGCTAGCGGGGATTCGTCCTACGAGCAGTACTTC; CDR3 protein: CASQSASGDSSYEQYF
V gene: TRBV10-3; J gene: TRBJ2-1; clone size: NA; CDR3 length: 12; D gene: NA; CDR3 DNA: TGTGCCGCCGGAGAGGTCTTTAATGAGCAGTTCTTC; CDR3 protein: CAAGEVFNEQFF
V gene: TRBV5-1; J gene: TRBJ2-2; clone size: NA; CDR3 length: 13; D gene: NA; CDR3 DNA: TGCGCCAGCAGCCCCCGCGGCCCCGGGGAGCTGTTTTTT; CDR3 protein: CASSPRGPGELFF
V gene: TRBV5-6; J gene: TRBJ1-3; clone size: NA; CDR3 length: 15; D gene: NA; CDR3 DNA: TGTGCCAGCAGCTATGGGGGCTTGGGAGGAAACACCATATATTTT; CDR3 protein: CASSYGGLGGNTIYF
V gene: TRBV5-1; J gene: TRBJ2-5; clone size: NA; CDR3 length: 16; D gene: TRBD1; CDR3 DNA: TGCGCCAGCAGCGATCCGGGACAGTCGAGGCAAGAGACCCAGTACTTC; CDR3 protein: CASSDPGQSRQETQYF
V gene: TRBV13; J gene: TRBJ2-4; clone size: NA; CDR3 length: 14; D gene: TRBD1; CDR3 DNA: TGTGCCAGCAGCCCCCTGGGACAGGGAGACATCCAGTACTTC; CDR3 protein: CASSPLGQGDIQYF
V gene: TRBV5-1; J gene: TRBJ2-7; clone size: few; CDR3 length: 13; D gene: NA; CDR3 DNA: TGCGCCAGCAGCTTCTCGAGGGCCTACGAGCAGTACTTC; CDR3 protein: CASSFSRAYEQYF
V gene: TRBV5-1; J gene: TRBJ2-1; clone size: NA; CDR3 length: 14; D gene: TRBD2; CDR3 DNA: TGCGCCAGCAGCTCGGGGGGGGTCTACAATGAGCAGTTCTTC; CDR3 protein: CASSSGGVYNEQFF
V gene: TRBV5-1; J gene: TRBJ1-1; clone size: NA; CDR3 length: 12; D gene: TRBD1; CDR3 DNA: TGCGCCAGCAGCGCCGACAGGGTTGGGGCTTTCTTT; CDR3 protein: CASSADRVGAFF